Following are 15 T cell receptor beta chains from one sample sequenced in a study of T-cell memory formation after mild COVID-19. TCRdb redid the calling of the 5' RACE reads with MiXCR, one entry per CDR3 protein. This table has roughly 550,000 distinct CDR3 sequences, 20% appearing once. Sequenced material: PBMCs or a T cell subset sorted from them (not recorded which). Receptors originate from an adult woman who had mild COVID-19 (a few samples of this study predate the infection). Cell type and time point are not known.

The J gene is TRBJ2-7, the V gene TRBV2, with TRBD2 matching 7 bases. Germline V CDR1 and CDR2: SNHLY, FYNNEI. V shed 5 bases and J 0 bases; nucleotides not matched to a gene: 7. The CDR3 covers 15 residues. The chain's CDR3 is CASSREEASSYEQYF. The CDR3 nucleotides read TGTGCCAGCAGTCGGGAGGAGGCGAGCTCCTACGAGCAGTACTTC.

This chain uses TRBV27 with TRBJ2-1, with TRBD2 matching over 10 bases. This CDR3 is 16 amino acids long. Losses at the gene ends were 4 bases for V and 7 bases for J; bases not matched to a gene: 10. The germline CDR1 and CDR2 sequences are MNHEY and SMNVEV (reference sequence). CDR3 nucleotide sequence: TGTGCCAGCAGTTCCTCAGGGGGACTAGCGTTTAATGAGCAGTTCTTC. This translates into CASSSSGGLAFNEQFF.

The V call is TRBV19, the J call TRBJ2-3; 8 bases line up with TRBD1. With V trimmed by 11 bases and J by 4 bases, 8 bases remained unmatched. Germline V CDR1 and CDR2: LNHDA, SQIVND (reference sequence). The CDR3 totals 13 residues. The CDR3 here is CAASQGASDTQYF. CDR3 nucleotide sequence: TGTGCCGCCTCTCAGGGGGCATCAGATACGCAGTATTTT.

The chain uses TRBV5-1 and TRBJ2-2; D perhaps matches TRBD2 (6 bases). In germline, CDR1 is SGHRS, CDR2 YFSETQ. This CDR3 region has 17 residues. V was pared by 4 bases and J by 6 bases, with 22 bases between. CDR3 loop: CASSQFRDWSSPGELFF. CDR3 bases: TGCGCCAGCAGCCAATTCCGGGACTGGTCTTCCCCCGGGGAGCTGTTTTTT.

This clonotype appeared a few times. CDR3: CASSSTGTGVTDTQYF. CDR3 nucleotides: TGTGCCAGCAGTTCTACCGGGACAGGGGTAACAGATACGCAGTATTTT. The chain carries TRBV27 and TRBJ2-3, with TRBD1 matching over 10 bases. With V trimmed by 4 bases and J by 3 bases, 7 bases remained unmatched. Germline CDR1 is MNHEY and CDR2 is SMNVEV (reference sequence). The CDR3 consists of 16 residues.

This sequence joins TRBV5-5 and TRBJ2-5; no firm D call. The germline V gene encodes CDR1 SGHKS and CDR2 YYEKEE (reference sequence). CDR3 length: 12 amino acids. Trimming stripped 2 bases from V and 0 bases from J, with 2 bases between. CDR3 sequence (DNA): TGTGCCAGCAGCTTCGACCAAGAGACCCAGTACTTC. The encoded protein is CASSFDQETQYF.

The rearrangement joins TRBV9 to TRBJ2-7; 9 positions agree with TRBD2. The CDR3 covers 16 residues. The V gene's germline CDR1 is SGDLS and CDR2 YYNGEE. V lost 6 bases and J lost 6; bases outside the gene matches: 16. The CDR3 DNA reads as TGTGCCAGCAATGAAACTAGCGGGCCCATGGGCGGCGAGCAGTACTTC. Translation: CASNETSGPMGGEQYF.

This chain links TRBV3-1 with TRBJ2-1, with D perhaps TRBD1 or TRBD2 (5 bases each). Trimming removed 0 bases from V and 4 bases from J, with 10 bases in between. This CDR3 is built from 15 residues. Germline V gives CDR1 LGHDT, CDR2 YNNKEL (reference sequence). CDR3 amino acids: CASSQDHEGYNEQFF. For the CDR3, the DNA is TGTGCCAGCAGCCAAGATCATGAGGGGTACAATGAGCAGTTCTTC.

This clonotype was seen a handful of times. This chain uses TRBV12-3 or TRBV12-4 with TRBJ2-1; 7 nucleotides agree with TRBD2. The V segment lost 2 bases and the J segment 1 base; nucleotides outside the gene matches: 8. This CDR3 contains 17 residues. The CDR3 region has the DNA TGTGCCAGCAGTTTACGTCTTTCTAGCGGTTCCTACAATGAGCAGTTCTTC. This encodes CASSLRLSSGSYNEQFF.

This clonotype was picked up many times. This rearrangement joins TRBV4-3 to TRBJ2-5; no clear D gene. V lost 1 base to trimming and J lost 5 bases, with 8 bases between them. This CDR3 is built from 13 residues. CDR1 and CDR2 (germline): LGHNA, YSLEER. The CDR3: CASSQAYHETQYF. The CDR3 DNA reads TGCGCCAGCAGCCAAGCTTATCACGAGACCCAGTACTTC.

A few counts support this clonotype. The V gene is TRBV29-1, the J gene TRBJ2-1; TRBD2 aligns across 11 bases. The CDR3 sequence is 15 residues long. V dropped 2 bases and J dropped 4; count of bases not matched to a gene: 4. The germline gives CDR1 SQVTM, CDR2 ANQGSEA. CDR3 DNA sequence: TGCAGCGTTGAACTCCTAGCGGGGGGTTACAATGAGCAGTTCTTC. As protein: CSVELLAGGYNEQFF.

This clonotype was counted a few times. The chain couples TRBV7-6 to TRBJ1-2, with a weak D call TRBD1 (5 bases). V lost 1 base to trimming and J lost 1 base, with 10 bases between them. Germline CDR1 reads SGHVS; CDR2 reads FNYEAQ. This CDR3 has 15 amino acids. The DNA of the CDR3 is TGTGCCAGCAGCTTAGACGACAGCGTTAACTATGGCTACACCTTC. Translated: CASSLDDSVNYGYTF.

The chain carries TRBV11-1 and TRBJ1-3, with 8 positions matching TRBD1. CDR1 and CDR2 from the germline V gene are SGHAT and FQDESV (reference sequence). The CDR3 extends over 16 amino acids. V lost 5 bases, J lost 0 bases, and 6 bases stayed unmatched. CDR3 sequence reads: CASSARQGSSGNTIYF. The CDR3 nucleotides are TGTGCCAGCAGCGCCAGACAGGGGAGCTCTGGAAACACCATATATTTT.

As DNA, the CDR3 is TGTGCCACCAGTGATAAAAGCGGGAGCTCCTACGAGCAGTACTTC. Protein product: CATSDKSGSSYEQYF. This chain joins TRBV24-1 and TRBJ2-7; 8 bases fit TRBD2. Germline V CDR1 and CDR2: KGHDR, SFDVKD. The trim removed 3 bases at V and 0 bases at J, leaving 3 bases unmatched. The CDR3 runs to 15 residues.

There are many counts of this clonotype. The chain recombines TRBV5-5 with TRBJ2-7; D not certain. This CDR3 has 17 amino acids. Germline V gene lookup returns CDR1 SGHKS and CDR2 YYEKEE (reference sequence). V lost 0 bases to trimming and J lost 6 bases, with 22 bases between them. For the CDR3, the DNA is TGTGCCAGCAGCTTGGAGACGGTGGGTCCACTACGAGGCGAGCAGTACTTC. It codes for CASSLETVGPLRGEQYF. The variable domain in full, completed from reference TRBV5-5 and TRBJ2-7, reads DAGVTQSPTHLIKTRGQQVTLRCSPISGHKSVSWYQQVLGQGPQFIFQYYEKEERGRGNFPDRFSARQFPNYSSELNVNALLLGDSALYLCASSLETVGPLRGEQYFGPGTRLTVT.